This T cell receptor (beta chain) was profiled in a study of beta chain features in type 1 diabetes (dated by TCRdb to between 2017 and 2018). Looking at the study overall: No differences in mean age, gender distribution, total cell number or subset yield were found between patients and healthy donors. Across all samples, fewer than 130 million sorted cells were examined, and cell number per subset correlated strongly with RNA yield. The study compared the TCRB repertoires of sorted circulating CD4+ T cell subsets in recently diagnosed type 1 diabetes patients with those in matched healthy donors. Regulatory and stem cell-like memory subsets were obtained from only 8 patients and roughly eight healthy donors, while naive and central memory subsets were obtained from all 30 or so donors. Summary of the overall study and its limitations: Naive, central memory and regulatory TCRB repertoires appeared to be more similar among patients than among healthy donors. PCR might favor shorter templates, but patient and control samples were amplified and corrected together, so any skew would affect both groups equally. Fewer insertions and more nucleotide deletions at VDJ recombination sites were observed in patients with type 1 diabetes, implying thymic rearrangement abnormalities. A moderate but significant shortening of TCRB CDR3 length was observed in type 1 diabetes patients in all four CD4+ subsets. Sequencing cDNA rather than genomic DNA could over-represent highly expressing activated cells, although activation and CD3 levels did not differ between groups. Only small numbers of individuals were included in the HLA sub-analyses, which left unresolved whether HLA type had any influence on TCRB rearrangement.

Each donor gave one peripheral blood draw, approximately 0.11 L on average, collected into heparinised tubes. Naive, central memory, regulatory and stem cell-like memory CD4+ T cells were sorted on a BD FACSAria II using a panel including CD45RO, CCR7, CD25, CD127, CD95 and CD27. A purity above 98% was achieved for all sorted populations. PBMCs were isolated immediately by Lymphoprep density gradient centrifugation and stained directly without culture. So that batch effects would be minimized, each experiment stained and sorted samples in pairs, pairing one healthy donor with one patient. All of the isolated RNA was reverse transcribed with the High Capacity cDNA Reverse Transcription Kit, so expressed TCRB transcripts were sequenced. Deep immunoSEQ sequencing was applied to naive, central memory and regulatory T cell samples, giving an average of approximately 4 million total reads per sample. Sorted cells were lysed in RLT buffer and RNA was extracted with DNase-treated RNeasy Micro or Mini kits, depending on cell number. To prevent cross-contamination, each cell subset was processed individually, whereas patient and healthy donor samples were processed jointly. The immunoSEQ multiplex PCR was used to amplify TCRB sequences from cDNA, yielding 87-bp fragments that span the CDR3 region. Sequencing of the amplicons was performed on the Illumina HiSeq platform. Per the authors' processing: PCR bias was computationally corrected using synthetic template baselines, reads within Hamming distance 2 were collapsed, and singletons that could not be merged were discarded. By aligning reads against IMGT, V, D and J genes, CDR3 length, and insertions or deletions at six rearrangement sites were assigned. Within each subset, clonotype counts were normalized to sorted cell number, and only after that were true diversity and Gini coefficients computed with the tcR R package. Repertoire sharing was quantified using the overlap coefficient calculated on TCRB nucleotide sequences. Out-of-frame TCRB sequences from naive cells were analyzed to stand in for the pre-selection repertoire. The clones in this table, taken by TCRdb from immuneACCESS, are in-frame only. Not every clone is retained; where verified, under half of the shortfall comes from an unresolved V gene, and the cause of the rest is unknown. That table gives V, J and clone size, and the DNA gave D and trimming. The sample table holds 300,000 to 450,000 clones, of which approximately 12% were seen once. The top ten constitute under 0.02% of the sample.

After removal of 4 bases from V and 0 bases from J, the junction retains 5 bases not matched to a gene. Including cysteine and phenylalanine, the CDR3 has 14 amino acids. The entry retains the CDR3 DNA only, 42 bases that are in frame from base 1. CDR1 and CDR2 were assigned from the germline V gene (reference sequence) as GTSNPN and SVGIG. In regard to this clone: No cognate antigen has been identified for it. The sample holds no much larger clone one base away, and base qualities are not on file.

The sequence derives from a man aged 18-30 years in good health. This chain is built from TRBV30 and TRBJ2-7; TRBD1 aligns with 8 central bases. The source material was naive CD4+ T cells from blood. The sample's cell subset or site, from its label and the paper: true naive CD4+ T cells. The nucleotides are TGTGCCTGGACCTCGGACAGGGCCTCCTACGAGCAGTACTTC. Its amino acids are CAWTSDRASYEQYF.